The 5 T cell receptor beta chains presented below share a single source sample, sequenced in a study of PD-1 blockade in classical Hodgkin lymphoma. Time point described: newly diagnosed, previously untreated cHL patient sample. Purification of CD4+ T cells from thawed PBMCs was achieved by magnetic negative selection. Data came from immunoSEQ multiplex PCR; TCRdb stores just in-frame clones and leaves some out. This table has about 34,000 clones, about 89% appearing once. Sequenced material: CD4+ T cells from blood. Receptor source: a human donor with classical Hodgkin lymphoma.

The chain links TRBV19 to TRBJ1-1, with D tentatively TRBD1 (5 bases). The CDR3 has 15 residues. Germline V lookup: CDR1 LNHDA, CDR2 SQIVND (reference sequence). Deletions cut 3 bases from V and 3 bases from J, with 14 bases between. The CDR3 here is CASSMSGRKDTEAFF. The CDR3 nucleotides read TGTGCCAGTAGTATGTCAGGGAGGAAGGACACTGAAGCTTTCTTT.

This chain links TRBV11-3 with TRBJ2-3, with 9 bases that match TRBD2. CDR3 length equals 15 residues. The germline gives CDR1 SGHNT, CDR2 YENEEA. V lost 5 bases and J lost 6; bases outside the gene matches: 9. The chain's CDR3 is CASSARISGGDTQYF. In nucleotides, the CDR3 is TGTGCCAGCAGCGCCCGTATAAGCGGGGGGGATACGCAGTATTTT.

The chain carries TRBV7-9 and TRBJ2-7, with D uncertain. CDR1 is SEHNR, CDR2 FQNEAQ, per germline (reference sequence). Trimming took off 5 bases at V and 7 bases at J, with 9 bases between the two ends. The CDR3 has 11 amino acids. CDR3 in amino acids: CASSLVGEQYF. The CDR3 region has the DNA TGTGCCAGCAGCCTCGTAGGGGAGCAGTACTTC.

The chain is built from TRBV5-5 and TRBJ1-2, with a tentative D call TRBD1 (5 bases). The CDR3 is 15 residues long. The ends were cut back, 4 bases at V and 5 bases at J, with 18 bases in the middle. Germline V gives CDR1 SGHKS, CDR2 YYEKEE (reference sequence). Written as DNA, the CDR3 is TGTGCCAGCAGCCACCCTCTCCTGGGGGGGTATGGCTACACCTTC. This translates into CASSHPLLGGYGYTF.

V usage is TRBV7-2 and J usage is TRBJ2-7; TRBD1 matches 7 bases. There are 15 residues in the CDR3. After removal of 3 bases from V and 0 bases from J, the junction contained 5 bases not matched to a gene. The V gene's germline CDR1 is SGHTA and CDR2 FQGNSA. The CDR3 loop is CASSLYRGGSYEQYF. The CDR3 DNA is TGTGCCAGCAGCTTGTACAGGGGTGGCTCCTACGAGCAGTACTTC.